The entry below describes one T cell receptor beta chain. The data belong to a study of cytomegalovirus exposure and HLA in healthy donors. This CDR3 comprises 18 residues. V gave up 0 bases and J gave up 6 bases; unmatched junction bases: 10. Germline V CDR1 and CDR2: MNHNS, SASEGT. Profiled with immunoSEQ multiplex PCR; TCRdb holds only in-frame clones, not every one. The sample has some 130,000 clones, about 88% seen once. This clonotype was sampled from a woman younger than 30 in good health and CMV-seronegative. Sequencing was done on a sample of PBMCs. V and J are TRBV6-1 and TRBJ2-2, with TRBD2 matching over 10 bases. CDR3 DNA sequence: TGTGCCAGCAGTGAAGCGACAGCGGGGGGGCCGAGGGCCGGGGAGCTGTTTTTT. Protein: CASSEATAGGPRAGELFF.